The 13 T cell receptor beta chains below come from one sample, sequenced in a study of blood T cell repertoires in COVID-19. Measured with immunoSEQ multiplex PCR; TCRdb has only the in-frame clones, and not every one. This sample has 110,000 or so clones, with roughly 85% found just once. The specimen sequenced was peripheral blood. The receptors were sampled from a human donor in a cohort sampled during active COVID-19.

This chain joins TRBV5-1 and TRBJ1-4; the D is unclear. CDR1 and CDR2 from the germline V gene are SGHRS and YFSETQ. V dropped 4 bases and J dropped 0 bases, with 10 bases sitting between them. The CDR3 has 15 residues. CDR3 in amino acids: CASSLDGATNEKLFF. CDR3 DNA: TGCGCCAGCAGCCTAGACGGTGCAACTAATGAAAAACTGTTTTTT.

This sequence joins TRBV2 and TRBJ2-7; TRBD1 matches at 7 bases. Germline assignment: CDR1 SNHLY and CDR2 FYNNEI. The CDR3 has 12 residues. Trimming removed 5 bases from V and 5 bases from J; junction bases left unmatched: 3. CDR3: CASSSTGDEQYF. The CDR3 region has the DNA TGTGCCAGCAGTAGTACAGGGGACGAGCAGTACTTC.

This chain joins TRBV7-2 and TRBJ1-1, with D tentatively TRBD1 (5 bases). V was shortened by 5 bases and J by 5 bases, with 15 bases between the two germline ends. Germline CDR1 reads SGHTA; CDR2 reads FQGNSA. The CDR3 length is 14 residues. CDR3 sequence: CASSPQGRRTEAFF. The CDR3 DNA reads TGTGCCAGCAGCCCCCAGGGCCGGCGGACTGAAGCTTTCTTT.

The chain links TRBV6-4 to TRBJ2-1, with D possibly TRBD2 on 6 matching bases. CDR1 and CDR2 from the germline V gene are MRHNA and SNTAGT. This CDR3 is 18 amino acids long. Trimming shortened V by 3 bases and J by 3 bases, and 21 bases separated the two germline ends. The CDR3 region has the DNA TGTGCCAGCAGTGAATTTGGCGCGGGGAACGGTTACTACAATGAGCAGTTCTTC. It yields the protein CASSEFGAGNGYYNEQFF.

This clone was counted once. The chain has TRBV7-9 and TRBJ2-1; D perhaps matches TRBD2 (6 bases). Germline V gene sequence: CDR1 SEHNR, CDR2 FQNEAQ (reference sequence). There are 14 residues in the CDR3. V was clipped by 5 bases and J by 10 bases, with 18 bases between them. DNA for the CDR3: TGTGCCAGCAGCCCTGCGGGGTTTCTCCGCGAGCAGTTCTTC. Translation gives CASSPAGFLREQFF.

The chain has TRBV20-1 and TRBJ2-7, with 11 bases lining up with TRBD2. V was clipped by 3 bases and J by 2 bases; unmatched bases: 12. The CDR3 runs 17 residues. Looked up from germline, CDR1 is DFQATT and CDR2 is SNEGSKA (reference sequence). The CDR3 protein is CSASNSGGASGTYEQYF. In DNA, the CDR3 is TGCAGTGCTAGTAATAGCGGGGGGGCCAGCGGGACCTACGAGCAGTACTTC.

V is TRBV27 and J is TRBJ2-1; maybe TRBD1 (6 bases). The CDR3 totals 15 residues. CDR1 and CDR2 from the germline V gene are MNHEY and SMNVEV (reference sequence). V lost 7 bases, J lost 4 bases, and 17 bases lay in between. CDR3 protein: CASTIGTGLYNEQFF. In nucleotides, the CDR3 is TGTGCCAGCACTATCGGCACAGGGCTATACAATGAGCAGTTCTTC.

V usage is TRBV7-2 and J usage is TRBJ1-5; D perhaps matches TRBD1 (6 bases). Trimming pared 5 bases from V and 2 bases from J, leaving 10 bases between. This CDR3 has 14 residues. CDR1 and CDR2 from the germline V gene are SGHTA and FQGNSA. The CDR3 nucleotides are TGTGCCAGCAGCCCTCGACAGGGCAATCAGCCCCAGCATTTT. Translation gives CASSPRQGNQPQHF.

The J gene is TRBJ1-1, the V gene TRBV2, with D possibly matching TRBD1 (6 bases). Trimming removed 8 bases at V and 7 bases at J, with 17 bases between. The CDR3 length is 13 residues. Germline CDR1 and CDR2: SNHLY and FYNNEI. This CDR3 is CASSLYNRVEAFF. The DNA of the CDR3 is TGTGCCAGCTCCTTGTACAACAGGGTTGAAGCTTTCTTT.

The chain has TRBV18 and TRBJ1-1, with D unresolved. The V gene lost 2 bases and the J gene lost 1 base, with 8 bases spanning the gap. Germline V gives CDR1 KGHSH, CDR2 LQKENI. This CDR3 is 14 amino acids long. The CDR3 coding sequence is TGTGCCAGCTCACCAGGGCTCTCGAACACTGAAGCTTTCTTT. Translated, it gives CASSPGLSNTEAFF. The whole variable domain, remainder taken from reference TRBV18 and TRBJ1-1, is NAGVMQNPRHLVRRRGQEARLRCSPMKGHSHVYWYRQLPEEGLKFMVYLQKENIIDESGMPKERFSAEFPKEGPSILRIQQVVRGDSAAYFCASSPGLSNTEAFFGQGTRLTVV.

V usage is TRBV24-1 and J usage is TRBJ1-2, with D uncertain. The CDR3 is 11 amino acids. Trimming shortened V by 4 bases and J by 4 bases, and 3 bases separated the two germline ends. CDR1 is KGHDR and CDR2 is SFDVKD in the germline V gene. The CDR3 region is CATSDSYGYTF. The CDR3, as DNA: TGTGCCACCAGTGACAGCTATGGCTACACCTTC.

This clone came up a few times. The chain carries TRBV9 and TRBJ2-5; 9 bases map to TRBD1. Germline assignment: CDR1 SGDLS and CDR2 YYNGEE. The CDR3 spans 14 residues. The J segment lost 5 bases and the V segment lost 3 bases, leaving 5 bases of the junction unmatched. Written as DNA, the CDR3 is TGTGCCAGCAGCGCCGGGACAGGGAGGGAGACCCAGTACTTC. This gives the protein CASSAGTGRETQYF.

The chain recombines TRBV30 with TRBJ1-5, with a possible D match to TRBD1 (5 bases). The CDR3 loop spans 16 amino acids. Looked up from germline, CDR1 is GTSNPN and CDR2 is SVGIG (reference sequence). The ends were cut back, 0 bases at V and 6 bases at J, with 18 bases in the middle. CDR3 in amino acids: CAWSVKKGVKSQPQHF. The DNA for the CDR3 is TGTGCCTGGAGTGTAAAAAAAGGGGTTAAGTCTCAGCCCCAGCATTTT.